These 17 T cell receptor beta chains share one sample of origin, sequenced in a study of blood T cell repertoires in COVID-19. Produced via immunoSEQ multiplex PCR; TCRdb's table is partial and in-frame only. The sample lists fewer than 400,000 clones, 80% to 90% occurring once. Input material: peripheral blood. The source is a man aged 25 to 40 with active or convalescent COVID-19.

About this clone itself: Given a much more abundant clone one base away, this may be a read error. This sample also contains other DNA sequences that code for the same CDR3. This chain links TRBV6-2 or TRBV6-3 with TRBJ1-5; D is ambiguous. Trimming took off 4 bases at V and 7 bases at J, with 17 bases between the two ends. The CDR3 has 15 amino acids. Germline CDR1 MNHEY, CDR2 SVGEGT. In nucleotides, the CDR3 is TGTGCCAGCAGTTTTTCTCTCGGGATGGGGCAGCCCCAGCATTTT. Translating it yields CASSFSLGMGQPQHF.

The chain uses TRBV5-1 and TRBJ1-2; D remains ambiguous. Germline assignment: CDR1 SGHRS and CDR2 YFSETQ. V gave up 5 bases and J gave up 2 bases, with 16 bases separating them. There are 15 residues in the CDR3. DNA for the CDR3: TGCGCCAGCAGAGAAGCTTTGTCACAGAACTATGGCTACACCTTC. It translates to CASREALSQNYGYTF.

The J gene is TRBJ2-7, the V gene TRBV5-4, with D possibly matching TRBD1 (6 bases). CDR1 is SGHNT, CDR2 YYREEE, per germline (reference sequence). The CDR3 has 14 amino acids. Between the trimmed V and J ends, which lost 0 bases and 3 bases, there was a span of 10 bases. CDR3: CASSLEAGDYEQYF. The CDR3, as DNA: TGTGCCAGCAGCTTGGAAGCAGGGGACTACGAGCAGTACTTC.

The chain is built from TRBV10-3 and TRBJ2-7; 9 nucleotides line up with TRBD1. The CDR3 totals 13 residues. Germline CDR1 reads ENHRY; CDR2 reads SYGVKD. Germline trimming cut 9 bases from V and 5 bases from J; bases unmatched to any gene: 8. The CDR3 protein is CAIGTGNFHEQYF. CDR3 nucleotides: TGTGCCATAGGGACAGGGAATTTCCACGAGCAGTACTTC.

The chain couples TRBV10-3 to TRBJ1-3, with D hard to call. V was shortened by 8 bases and J by 0 bases, with 11 bases between the two germline ends. The length of the CDR3 is 14 residues. From germline, CDR1 is ENHRY and CDR2 SYGVKD. The chain's CDR3 is CAIHAANSGNTIYF. The CDR3, as DNA: TGTGCCATCCACGCGGCAAACTCTGGAAACACCATATATTTT.

The chain employs TRBV7-8 and TRBJ2-1, with D perhaps matching TRBD2 (6 bases). V gave up 0 bases and J gave up 2 bases, with 14 bases separating them. The CDR3 contains 17 residues. Per germline, CDR1 SGHVS and CDR2 FQNEAQ. DNA of the CDR3: TGTGCCAGCAGCTTAGCGCAGACGGGAGTAACCTACAATGAGCAGTTCTTC. Its translation: CASSLAQTGVTYNEQFF.

This clone showed up just a few times. The chain recombines TRBV28 with TRBJ1-6; 10 bases map to TRBD1. The CDR3 runs to 16 residues. Germline CDR1 reads MDHEN; CDR2 reads SYDVKM. Trimming removed 6 bases from V and 10 bases from J; junction bases left unmatched: 12. The CDR3 region is CASSQGTGALGSPLHF. Written as DNA, the CDR3 is TGTGCCAGCAGCCAGGGGACAGGGGCCCTGGGCTCACCCCTCCACTTT.

The J gene is TRBJ2-1, the V gene TRBV5-5, with 11 bases that match TRBD2. J gave up 7 bases and V 6 bases, and 18 bases lay outside the gene matches. This CDR3 has 18 amino acids. CDR1 SGHKS and CDR2 YYEKEE come from the germline V gene (reference sequence). The CDR3 nucleotides read TGTGCCAGCAACCCTACGACCGGTACTAGCGGGAGAAGGAATGAGCAGTTCTTC. Protein: CASNPTTGTSGRRNEQFF.

The rearrangement joins TRBV4-1 to TRBJ1-1; 7 bases agree with TRBD1. This CDR3 region has 14 residues. Per germline, CDR1 MGHRA and CDR2 YSYEKL. Germline trimming cut 4 bases from V and 2 bases from J; bases unmatched to any gene: 4. This CDR3 is CASSLVGGNTEAFF. The CDR3 DNA reads TGCGCCAGCAGCCTGGTAGGGGGCAACACTGAAGCTTTCTTT.

The chain links TRBV9 to TRBJ1-2; 8 nucleotides align to TRBD1. There are 14 residues in the CDR3. Per germline, CDR1 SGDLS and CDR2 YYNGEE. The ends lost 5 bases at V and 4 bases at J; junction bases unmatched: 7. CDR3 in amino acids: CASRGSGGSYGYTF. In nucleotides, the CDR3 is TGTGCCAGCAGGGGATCAGGGGGCTCCTATGGCTACACCTTC.

The V and J genes are TRBV1 and TRBJ1-3; the table's D gene call, TRBD1, was not cross checked with the DNA. TRBV1 is given as a pseudogene. The CDR3 has 15 residues. In DNA form, the CDR3 reads TGCACCAGAATGACCCCCGGGACAGCTGGAAACACCATATATTTT. It yields the protein CTRMTPGTAGNTIYF.

This clone was counted once. The chain has TRBV6-5 and TRBJ2-2; D perhaps matches TRBD2 (6 bases). The germline V gene encodes CDR1 MNHEY and CDR2 SVGAGI. The CDR3 length is 13 residues. V was shortened by 2 bases and J by 7 bases, with 8 bases between the two germline ends. The CDR3 loop is CASSYQAGGELFF. CDR3 in DNA: TGTGCCAGCAGTTACCAAGCGGGCGGGGAGCTGTTTTTT.

The chain joins TRBV6-5 to TRBJ2-7; D gene uncertain. Germline V gene data show CDR1 as MNHEY and CDR2 as SVGAGI. V lost 2 bases and J 0 bases, leaving 5 bases between the germline ends. The CDR3 sequence is 13 residues long. This CDR3 reads CASSYAGSYEQYF. The CDR3 DNA reads TGTGCCAGCAGTTACGCCGGCTCCTACGAGCAGTACTTC.

The chain has TRBV24-1 and TRBJ2-3; 13 bases are a match to TRBD2. Germline V gene lookup returns CDR1 KGHDR and CDR2 SFDVKD. This CDR3 region has 17 residues. V dropped 3 bases and J dropped 3; count of bases not matched to a gene: 5. The CDR3 region has the DNA TGTGCCACCAGTGATACCGGACTAGCGGGAGAGACAGATACGCAGTATTTT. This translates into CATSDTGLAGETDTQYF.

This clone showed up just once. This rearrangement joins TRBV7-2 to TRBJ1-4, with D possibly TRBD1 on 6 matching bases. V was trimmed by 5 bases and J by 4 bases, leaving 14 bases between them. The CDR3 sequence is 15 residues long. Germline V gene lookup returns CDR1 SGHTA and CDR2 FQGNSA. The CDR3 bases are TGTGCCAGCAGCCCCCCGGGGGGCGGTAATGAAAAACTGTTTTTT. Residues: CASSPPGGGNEKLFF.

The rearrangement uses TRBV28 and TRBJ2-1; 9 positions match TRBD2. The CDR3 length is 14 residues. In germline, CDR1 is MDHEN, CDR2 SYDVKM. V was clipped by 5 bases and J by 5 bases; unmatched bases: 4. In nucleotides, the CDR3 is TGTGCCAGCAGTGAGGCGGGAGGGGACAATGAGCAGTTCTTC. Encoded protein: CASSEAGGDNEQFF. Full variable domain (missing parts from reference TRBV28 and TRBJ2-1): DVKVTQSSRYLVKRTGEKVFLECVQDMDHENMFWYRQDPGLGLRLIYFSYDVKMKEKGDIPEGYSVSREKKERFSLILESASTNQTSMYLCASSEAGGDNEQFFGPGTRLTVL.

The chain couples TRBV9 to TRBJ2-3; 7 nucleotides match TRBD1. CDR3 size: 13 residues. Germline-derived CDR1 and CDR2 are SGDLS and YYNGEE. J was trimmed by 4 bases and V by 3 bases; bases with no gene match: 2. CDR3 DNA: TGTGCCAGCAGCGCGACAGGGTCAGATACGCAGTATTTT. Amino acids: CASSATGSDTQYF.